The clone carrying this T cell receptor beta chain was detected a few times. These data belong to a study of blood T cell repertoires in COVID-19. Background on the study: Donors in the United States, Italy and Spain gave samples during acute or convalescent COVID-19. Sources were T cells, B-cell-depleted T cells, or PBMCs; the material itself was cDNA or gDNA.

Germline values: CDR1 KGHDR, CDR2 SFDVKD. The V gene end was trimmed by 4 bases and the J gene end by 2 bases; junction bases not matched to a gene: 3. The CDR3 consists of 15 residues. Clones were read by immunoSEQ multiplex PCR, and TCRdb kept only the in-frame ones, dropping some. The sample has about 36,000 clones, 90% seen once. Sequencing was carried out using peripheral blood. The sequence came from a human donor in a cohort sampled during active COVID-19. The V call is TRBV24-1, the J call TRBJ2-1; 8 nucleotides align to TRBD1. The CDR3 spells CATSDGQGAYNEQFF. The CDR3 region has the DNA TGTGCCACCAGTGACGGACAGGGCGCCTACAATGAGCAGTTCTTC.